These T cell receptor beta chains were read from a single sample in a study of T-cell reconstitution after alpha-beta-depleted transplantation in children. TCRdb used MiXCR to reprocess the PCR reads, holding one entry per CDR3 protein. Seen here are hundreds of thousands of distinct CDR3 sequences, around a sixth observed once, and the top ten hold under 1.2%. This specimen was PBMCs from the stem cell graft donor, taken from the stem cell graft. These receptors were obtained from a human donor who donated a stem cell graft to a child with acute myeloid leukemia. Both conserved end residues are part of each CDR3. Each record gives: clone size, V gene, D gene, J gene, CDR3 protein, CDR3 DNA. The D gene is left open where the match is weak. Clone size is shown for a subset of rows, as once, few, many or a class of expanded clone.

NA	TRBV7-7	TRBD1	TRBJ1-4	CASSPLDRLSGEKLFF	TGTGCCAGCAGCCCCCTGGACAGGCTGTCTGGCGAAAAACTGTTTTTT
many	TRBV20-1	NA	TRBJ1-1	CSARDLVGPEAFF	TGCAGTGCTAGAGATCTAGTGGGACCTGAAGCTTTCTTT
many	TRBV20-1	NA	TRBJ2-3	CSAPGASPDTQYF	TGCAGTGCCCCGGGCGCTAGTCCAGATACGCAGTATTTT
NA	TRBV4-2	NA	TRBJ1-5	CASSRRTDYNQPQHF	TGTGCCAGCTCCCGGCGCACAGACTACAATCAGCCCCAGCATTTT
NA	TRBV12-3/TRBV12-4	TRBD1	TRBJ2-1	CASTSGTGARDEQFF	TGTGCCAGCACTTCCGGGACAGGGGCTAGGGATGAGCAGTTCTTC
NA	TRBV6-1	TRBD1	TRBJ2-5	CASRKLFDGTGNEETQYF	TGTGCCAGCAGGAAGCTCTTTGATGGGACAGGGAACGAAGAGACCCAGTACTTC
NA	TRBV7-9	NA	TRBJ2-3	CASSFWMLREADTQYF	TGTGCCAGCAGCTTTTGGATGCTCAGGGAGGCAGATACGCAGTATTTT
many	TRBV12-3/TRBV12-4	NA	TRBJ2-5	CASSWAGEQETQYF	TGTGCCAGCAGTTGGGCGGGCGAACAAGAGACCCAGTACTTC
NA	TRBV6-2/TRBV6-3	NA	TRBJ2-7	CASSYLRDSVYEQYF	TGTGCCAGCAGTTATCTGCGAGACAGTGTCTACGAGCAGTACTTC
few	TRBV7-3	NA	TRBJ2-1	CASSLDGGAQFF	TGTGCCAGCAGCCTGGACGGGGGAGCGCAGTTCTTC
few	TRBV27	NA	TRBJ2-7	CASSLSTPATSEQYF	TGTGCCAGCAGTTTAAGTACCCCTGCTACTAGCGAGCAGTACTTC
many	TRBV20-1	TRBD2	TRBJ2-5	CSASPGTSLQETQYF	TGCAGTGCTTCCCCCGGGACTAGCCTCCAAGAGACCCAGTACTTC
few	TRBV20-1	TRBD1	TRBJ2-2	CSARTGVGTGELFF	TGCAGTGCTAGAACAGGGGTCGGCACCGGGGAGCTGTTTTTT
many	TRBV10-3	TRBD1	TRBJ1-1	CAISDRPGGTEAFF	TGTGCCATCAGTGACCGGCCAGGGGGAACTGAAGCTTTCTTT
many	TRBV20-1	NA	TRBJ1-2	CSAQAPNYGYTF	TGCAGTGCTCAGGCCCCTAACTATGGCTACACCTTC
NA	TRBV6-2/TRBV6-3	NA	TRBJ1-1	CASSYSIWQENTEAFF	TGTGCCAGCAGTTACTCGATTTGGCAGGAGAACACTGAAGCTTTCTTT
many	TRBV20-1	NA	TRBJ2-1	CSARDSTPLRHNEQFF	TGCAGTGCTAGAGATTCGACACCCCTCAGGCACAATGAGCAGTTCTTC
few	TRBV12-3/TRBV12-4	NA	TRBJ1-1	CASSFLNLNTEAFF	TGTGCCAGCAGTTTCCTTAACCTGAACACTGAAGCTTTCTTT
NA	TRBV7-6	NA	TRBJ2-2	CASSRTSWSGIANTGELFF	TGTGCCAGCAGCCGCACAAGTTGGTCCGGGATCGCGAACACCGGGGAGCTGTTTTTT
many	TRBV20-1	NA	TRBJ1-1	CSASPVNTEAFF	TGCAGTGCCAGCCCGGTGAACACTGAAGCTTTCTTT
NA	TRBV24-1	TRBD1	TRBJ2-2	CATSDRSRDRVWNTGELFF	TGTGCCACCAGTGACCGGTCCCGGGACAGGGTCTGGAACACCGGGGAGCTGTTTTTT
many	TRBV20-1	TRBD1	TRBJ1-2	CSARGGTGGGLYGYTF	TGCAGTGCTAGAGGTGGGACAGGTGGGGGGCTCTATGGCTACACCTTC